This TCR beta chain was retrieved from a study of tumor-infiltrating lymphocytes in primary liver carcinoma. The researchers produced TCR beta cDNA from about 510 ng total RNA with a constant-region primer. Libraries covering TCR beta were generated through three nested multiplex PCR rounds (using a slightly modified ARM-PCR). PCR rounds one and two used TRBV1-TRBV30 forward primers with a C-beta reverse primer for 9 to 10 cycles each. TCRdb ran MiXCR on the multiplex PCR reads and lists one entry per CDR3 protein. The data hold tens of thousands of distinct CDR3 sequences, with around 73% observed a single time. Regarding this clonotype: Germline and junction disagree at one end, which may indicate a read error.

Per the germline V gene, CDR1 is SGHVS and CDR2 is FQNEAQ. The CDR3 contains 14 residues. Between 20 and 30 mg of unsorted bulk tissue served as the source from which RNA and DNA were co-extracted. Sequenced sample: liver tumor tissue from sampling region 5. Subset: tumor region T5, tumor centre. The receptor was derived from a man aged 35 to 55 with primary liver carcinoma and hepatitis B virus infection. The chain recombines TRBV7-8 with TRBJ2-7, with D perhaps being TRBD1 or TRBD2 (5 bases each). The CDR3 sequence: CASSGWDGPYEHYF. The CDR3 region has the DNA TGTGCCAGCAGCGGATGGGACGGCCCCTACGAGCATTACTTC.